Following are 21 T cell receptor beta chains from one sample sequenced in a study of blood T cell repertoires in COVID-19. Here immunoSEQ multiplex PCR was the method, and the copy in TCRdb shows in-frame clones only, minus some. The top ten clones hold about 0.24% of a sample with around 700,000 clones, just under 90% of them seen once. Sequenced sample: peripheral blood. Receptor source: a woman aged 18-29 years with acute or convalescent COVID-19.

Remarks on this clone: In the same sample, other DNA sequences code for this CDR3. V and J are TRBV7-9 and TRBJ1-3; 7 bases are shared with TRBD1. The CDR3 extends over 15 amino acids. From germline, CDR1 is SEHNR and CDR2 FQNEAQ (reference sequence). After removal of 6 bases from V and 0 bases from J, the junction contained 5 bases not matched to a gene. CDR3 DNA: TGTGCCAGCAGTCCGGGACAGCACTCTGGAAACACCATATATTTT. Its protein is CASSPGQHSGNTIYF.

The gene calls are TRBV5-1 and TRBJ2-5; 7 bases align to TRBD2. The junction had 8 bases not matched to a gene; V was cut back by 1 base and J by 5 bases. This CDR3 is built from 15 residues. Germline V gene sequence: CDR1 SGHRS, CDR2 YFSETQ. CDR3 sequence reads: CASSLWEGLSETQYF. Here the CDR3 DNA reads TGCGCCAGCAGCTTGTGGGAGGGTCTGTCTGAGACCCAGTACTTC.

The chain employs TRBV20-1 and TRBJ1-2; D is undetermined. Trimming took 3 bases from V and 8 from J, leaving 16 bases between them. CDR1 DFQATT and CDR2 SNEGSKA come from the germline V gene (reference sequence). This CDR3 contains 13 residues. The CDR3 here is CSASGPQAGGYTF. The CDR3 region has the DNA TGCAGTGCTAGTGGGCCCCAAGCGGGAGGCTACACCTTC.

V usage is TRBV10-3 and J usage is TRBJ2-7, with D maybe TRBD2 (5 bases). The germline gives CDR1 ENHRY, CDR2 SYGVKD. The CDR3 loop spans 15 amino acids. Trimming took off 4 bases at V and 2 bases at J, with 15 bases between the two ends. The CDR3 bases are TGTGCCATCAGTGGGACCGGGATTTACCCCTACGAGCAGTACTTC. This gives the protein CAISGTGIYPYEQYF.

The V call is TRBV7-9, the J call TRBJ1-4; possible D gene TRBD1, 6 bases. Germline CDR1 reads SEHNR; CDR2 reads FQNEAQ (reference sequence). The V end lost 6 bases, the J end lost 8 bases, and 19 bases lay between the germline ends. The CDR3 is 15 residues long. CDR3 sequence (DNA): TGTGCCAGCAGTATCGGGGGGGCTGTAAGCGAAAAACTGTTTTTT. It specifies CASSIGGAVSEKLFF. Filled out from reference TRBV7-9 and TRBJ1-4, the complete variable domain reads DTGVSQNPRHKITKRGQNVTFRCDPISEHNRLYWYRQTLGQGPEFLTYFQNEAQLEKSRLLSDRFSAERPKGSFSTLEIQRTEQGDSAMYLCASSIGGAVSEKLFFGSGTQLSVL.

This clone was detected only a few times. The V and J genes are TRBV7-9 and TRBJ2-7, with 7 bases aligning to TRBD2. V was pared by 6 bases and J by 2 bases, with 10 bases of the junction left unmatched. This CDR3 is built from 15 residues. Looked up from germline, CDR1 is SEHNR and CDR2 is FQNEAQ (reference sequence). The CDR3 DNA follows: TGTGCCAGCAGTGGGGAGGGGAGATACCCCTACGAGCAGTACTTC. Protein product: CASSGEGRYPYEQYF.

The chain recombines TRBV6-6 with TRBJ1-1; 11 nucleotides agree with TRBD1. V shed 5 bases, J shed 5 bases, and the junction held 1 base outside the gene matches. Looked up from germline, CDR1 is MNHNY and CDR2 is SVGAGI (reference sequence). The CDR3 spans 13 residues. The CDR3 DNA reads as TGTGCCAGCAGTGGACAGGGGGCGACTGAAGCTTTCTTT. As protein: CASSGQGATEAFF.

The gene calls are TRBV7-6 and TRBJ1-2; TRBD1 aligns across 8 bases. V was clipped by 3 bases and J by 6 bases; unmatched bases: 9. The germline V gene encodes CDR1 SGHVS and CDR2 FNYEAQ. The CDR3 totals 15 residues. The CDR3 nucleotides read TGTGCCAGCAGCTTGCAACCGGGACAGGACAATGGCTACACCTTC. The encoded protein is CASSLQPGQDNGYTF.

The chain has TRBV18 and TRBJ1-2; no firm D call. CDR1 and CDR2 (germline): KGHSH, LQKENI. This CDR3 has 14 residues. V dropped 4 bases and J dropped 2 bases, with 11 bases sitting between them. The CDR3 coding sequence is TGTGCCAGCTCACGGGCGTTGGGCAACTATGGCTACACCTTC. It is translated as CASSRALGNYGYTF.

The V call is TRBV7-2, the J call TRBJ1-5; perhaps TRBD1 as D (5 bases). This CDR3 is 15 amino acids long. CDR1 and CDR2 from the germline V gene are SGHTA and FQGNSA. V lost 5 bases and J lost 4, with 15 bases in between. CDR3 coding DNA: TGTGCCAGCAGCCGCCAACCGGGGGTTAATCAGCCCCAGCATTTT. Translation gives CASSRQPGVNQPQHF.

The chain recombines TRBV2 with TRBJ2-1; the D gene is possibly TRBD1 (5 bases). V was shortened by 6 bases and J by 8 bases, with 23 bases between the two germline ends. Germline V CDR1 and CDR2: SNHLY, FYNNEI. This CDR3 region has 16 residues. The CDR3 here is CASSPLGRGQKDEQFF. CDR3 bases: TGTGCCAGCAGCCCGTTGGGGCGAGGCCAAAAAGATGAGCAGTTCTTC.

A few counts support this clone. The chain recombines TRBV29-1 with TRBJ1-1; D uncertain. The CDR3 runs 11 residues. Germline CDR1 SQVTM, CDR2 ANQGSEA. V was cut by 1 base and J by 11 bases, with 11 bases left in between. The CDR3 here is CSVEVRVEAFF. CDR3 in DNA: TGCAGCGTTGAAGTGCGGGTTGAGGCTTTCTTT.

The chain is built from TRBV10-3 and TRBJ1-1; weak D call: TRBD1 (6 bases). The V gene lost 2 bases and the J gene lost 4 bases, with 8 bases spanning the gap. The CDR3 totals 13 residues. Germline V gene sequence: CDR1 ENHRY, CDR2 SYGVKD. This CDR3 reads CAISETGSTEAFF. CDR3 nucleotide sequence: TGTGCCATCAGTGAGACAGGGAGCACTGAAGCTTTCTTT.

The chain couples TRBV29-1 to TRBJ2-1; 10 nucleotides match TRBD2. Germline V gene data show CDR1 as SQVTM and CDR2 as ANQGSEA. CDR3 size: 13 residues. V trimming: 6 bases; J trimming: 6 bases; junction bases outside the gene matches: 5. The CDR3 protein is CSVQRGGINEQFF. The CDR3 DNA reads TGCAGCGTCCAGCGGGGGGGGATCAATGAGCAGTTCTTC.

The CDR3 loop is CASSQLPIAKNIQYF. CDR3 DNA: TGCGCCAGCAGCCAACTCCCTATAGCCAAAAACATTCAGTACTTC. The chain carries TRBV4-1 and TRBJ2-4; the D is unclear. The ends were cut back, 2 bases at V and 0 bases at J, with 8 bases in the middle. This CDR3 is built from 15 residues. Germline V gene sequence: CDR1 MGHRA, CDR2 YSYEKL.

This chain joins TRBV28 and TRBJ1-1; possible D gene TRBD1, 5 bases. Germline V CDR1 and CDR2: MDHEN, SYDVKM. This CDR3 region has 22 residues. V was trimmed by 6 bases and J by 0 bases, leaving 35 bases between them. CDR3 coding DNA: TGTGCCAGCAGGACTGTACGACTCAGGGATGGCCGGTCGGTGGGCATGAACACTGAAGCTTTCTTT. Protein sequence: CASRTVRLRDGRSVGMNTEAFF.

For this clone: The junction and the germline gene differ at one end; a read error may be behind it. The rearrangement joins TRBV29-1 to TRBJ2-7; D perhaps matches TRBD1 (6 bases). Germline V gene lookup returns CDR1 SQVTM and CDR2 ANQGSEA. The CDR3 totals 11 residues. Here the CDR3 reads CVTMGVDRANF. The CDR3 DNA reads TGCGTAACAATGGGGGTGGACAGAGCGAACTTC.

This rearrangement joins TRBV21-1 to TRBJ1-4; the table calls TRBD1, which could not be checked here. TRBV21-1 is an annotated pseudogene. The CDR3 covers 16 residues. The DNA for the CDR3 is TGTGCCAGCAGCAAAGCGGGACAGGGAGCCTGGGAAAAACTGTTTTTT. Amino acid sequence: CASSKAGQGAWEKLFF.

V and J are TRBV11-3 and TRBJ2-2; 8 bases line up with TRBD1. CDR1 SGHNT and CDR2 YENEEA come from the germline V gene. V was pared by 4 bases and J by 2 bases, with 9 bases of the junction left unmatched. The CDR3 totals 17 residues. In nucleotides, the CDR3 is TGTGCCAGCAGCTCCCCTCGCGGACAGGGTAACACCGGGGAGCTGTTTTTT. This encodes CASSSPRGQGNTGELFF. Full variable domain (missing parts from reference TRBV11-3 and TRBJ2-2): EAGVVQSPRYKIIEKKQPVAFWCNPISGHNTLYWYLQNLGQGPELLIRYENEEAVDDSQLPKDRFSAERLKGVDSTLKIQPAELGDSAVYLCASSSPRGQGNTGELFFGEGSRLTVL.

Only a few counts were recorded for this clone. The gene calls are TRBV6-5 and TRBJ2-7, with D tentatively TRBD1 (6 bases). This CDR3 contains 14 residues. Deletions cut 4 bases from V and 5 bases from J, with 15 bases between. From germline, CDR1 is MNHEY and CDR2 SVGAGI. CDR3 DNA: TGTGCCAGCAGTTTCGGACAGTCTGGCCACGAGCAGTACTTC. It is translated as CASSFGQSGHEQYF.

The rearrangement joins TRBV3-1 (or the pseudogene TRBV3-2) to TRBJ2-7, with 9 bases matching TRBD2. Per germline, CDR1 LGHDT and CDR2 YNNKEL (reference sequence). The CDR3 is 16 amino acids. Trimming removed 4 bases from V and 2 bases from J; junction bases left unmatched: 9. The CDR3 sequence: CASSPTGGLAAYEQYF. The CDR3 DNA follows: TGTGCCAGCAGCCCAACCGGGGGACTAGCTGCCTACGAGCAGTACTTC.